This TCR beta chain was sequenced during a study of a mutant IDH1 vaccine in newly diagnosed glioma. The sample's time point: baseline, week 1 (first vaccination visit). Treatment: pre-vaccination baseline after standard-of-care therapy. Clones were sequenced by immunoSEQ multiplex PCR, and TCRdb holds only the in-frame ones, with some missing. The sample lists under 75,000 clones; about nine tenths were seen once. The source material was PBMCs, sampled from a glioma patient treated with radiotherapy, temozolomide or both. This receptor was identified in a man between 45 and 60 years old with glioma.

The CDR3 DNA sequence: TGTGCCAGCATTCAGTACCCTATGGAGGTCGAGCAGTACTTC. It yields the protein CASIQYPMEVEQYF. V and J are TRBV7-9 and TRBJ2-7; TRBD2 is a possible D gene (5 bases). In germline, CDR1 is SEHNR, CDR2 FQNEAQ (reference sequence). V lost 7 bases, J lost 6 bases, and 19 bases lay in between. This CDR3 spans 14 amino acids.